The 28 T cell receptor beta chains reported below all come from one sample, sequenced in a study of control samples from healthy donors and cancer patients (TCRdb year 2020). The receptor library was made with the immunoSEQ multiplex PCR assay. TCRdb holds this immuneACCESS table with in-frame rearrangements only. Some clones are missing; in checked studies, unresolved V genes explain under half, and the rest has no known cause. The sample records approximately 150,000 clones, 93% of which are singletons. Roughly 6.2% of the sample belongs to the ten largest clones. Sample: blood. These receptors were obtained from a man in his late teens or twenties in good health.

The chain carries TRBV10-3 and TRBJ1-1; unclear D gene. The germline V and J ends were trimmed by 4 bases and 2 bases, with 14 bases remaining between them. Germline values: CDR1 ENHRY, CDR2 SYGVKD. There are 15 residues in the CDR3. CDR3 sequence (DNA): TGTGCCATCAGTGCTGGTGGCACACTTAACACTGAAGCTTTCTTT. This translates into CAISAGGTLNTEAFF.

The chain uses TRBV7-3 and TRBJ2-2; TRBD2 matches 7 bases. V trimming: 2 bases; J trimming: 4 bases; junction bases outside the gene matches: 7. This CDR3 region has 16 residues. CDR1 SGHTA and CDR2 FQGTGA come from the germline V gene. The CDR3 nucleotides are TGTGCCAGCAGCTTAGACGCGGGAGTGAGCACCGGGGAGCTGTTTTTT. Protein sequence: CASSLDAGVSTGELFF.

V usage is TRBV27 and J usage is TRBJ2-7; 7 nucleotides match TRBD2. J was trimmed by 3 bases and V by 1 base; bases with no gene match: 0. Per germline, CDR1 MNHEY and CDR2 SMNVEV (reference sequence). This CDR3 has 13 residues. The CDR3 DNA reads TGTGCCAGCAGTTTATGGGAGGGCTACGAGCAGTACTTC. Protein product: CASSLWEGYEQYF.

This chain connects TRBV27 to TRBJ1-6, with 7 bases aligning to TRBD1. This CDR3 contains 14 residues. Germline lookup yields CDR1 MNHEY and CDR2 SMNVEV (reference sequence). The trim removed 4 bases at V and 15 bases at J, leaving 12 bases unmatched. CDR3 bases: TGTGCCAGCAGTTCAGGGGGGGGCCCGCCAGACCTCCACTTT. Its protein product is CASSSGGGPPDLHF.

This chain connects TRBV5-1 to TRBJ2-1; D not certain. Germline loops: CDR1 SGHRS, CDR2 YFSETQ. The CDR3 is made up of 15 amino acids. V was cut by 0 bases and J by 8 bases, with 15 bases left in between. CDR3 in DNA: TGCGCCAGCAGCTTGGGACGGCTACGGTCGGATGAGCAGTTCTTC. Its protein is CASSLGRLRSDEQFF.

J is TRBJ2-2 and V is TRBV2; 11 positions match TRBD2. The CDR3 has 16 amino acids. V was clipped by 2 bases and J by 4 bases; unmatched bases: 3. CDR1 and CDR2 from the germline V gene are SNHLY and FYNNEI. The chain's CDR3 is CASSETSGGSTGELFF. The CDR3 DNA reads as TGTGCCAGCAGTGAAACTAGCGGGGGCAGCACCGGGGAGCTGTTTTTT.

CDR3 sequence (DNA): TGTGCCAGCAGCATTAGGGGACCGAGGAATGAAGCTTTCTTT. Translation gives CASSIRGPRNEAFF. The rearrangement links TRBV7-2 to TRBJ1-1; D perhaps matches TRBD1 (5 bases). The V and J ends lost 5 bases and 7 bases respectively, with 17 bases between them. Germline-derived CDR1 and CDR2 are SGHTA and FQGNSA. CDR3 length: 14 residues.

This clone was counted a single time. This rearrangement joins TRBV29-1 to TRBJ2-2, with 7 positions matching TRBD2. The CDR3 consists of 14 residues. V shed 6 bases, J shed 0 bases, and the junction held 4 bases outside the gene matches. Germline loops: CDR1 SQVTM, CDR2 ANQGSEA. DNA for the CDR3: TGCAGCGTCGGGGCGGGAGCGAACACCGGGGAGCTGTTTTTT. Amino acids: CSVGAGANTGELFF.

The V and J genes are TRBV2 and TRBJ1-4, with no clear D. V lost 3 bases and J 4 bases, leaving 12 bases between the germline ends. Looked up from germline, CDR1 is SNHLY and CDR2 is FYNNEI. The CDR3 runs to 15 residues. This CDR3 is CASSDSLGFNEKLFF. CDR3 nucleotides: TGTGCCAGCAGTGACTCACTGGGATTTAATGAAAAACTGTTTTTT.

The V and J genes are TRBV5-1 and TRBJ1-1; no definite D call. There are 15 residues in the CDR3. Germline V gene data show CDR1 as SGHRS and CDR2 as YFSETQ. V was trimmed by 4 bases and J by 0 bases, leaving 13 bases between them. DNA of the CDR3: TGCGCCAGCAGCCCCCGGGGTTCTATGAACACTGAAGCTTTCTTT. This sequence encodes CASSPRGSMNTEAFF.

This clone appeared once. CDR3 loop: CASSSASDTKIHGYTF. The DNA of the CDR3 is TGTGCCAGTAGTTCGGCAAGTGACACGAAAATTCATGGCTACACCTTC. The chain uses TRBV19 and TRBJ1-2, with D hard to call. The CDR3 runs 16 residues. Germline CDR1 reads LNHDA; CDR2 reads SQIVND (reference sequence). Between the trimmed V and J ends, which lost 5 bases and 6 bases, there was a span of 22 bases.

The chain joins TRBV20-1 to TRBJ1-2, with D possibly matching TRBD1 (5 bases). The CDR3 is made up of 11 amino acids. The germline V gene encodes CDR1 DFQATT and CDR2 SNEGSKA (reference sequence). Trimming stripped 0 bases from V and 9 bases from J, with 8 bases between. The chain's CDR3 is CSARDRGSYTF. CDR3 bases: TGCAGTGCTAGAGATAGGGGTAGCTACACCTTC.

The gene calls are TRBV5-5 and TRBJ2-7; D is unresolved. The CDR3 has 14 residues. CDR1 is SGHKS and CDR2 is YYEKEE in the germline V gene (reference sequence). Trimming removed 4 bases from V and 3 bases from J, with 14 bases in between. The CDR3 reads CASSLEYSGYEQYF. CDR3 DNA sequence: TGTGCCAGCAGCCTAGAATACAGTGGCTACGAGCAGTACTTC. Using reference TRBV5-5 and TRBJ2-7 for the parts outside the CDR3, the full variable domain is DAGVTQSPTHLIKTRGQQVTLRCSPISGHKSVSWYQQVLGQGPQFIFQYYEKEERGRGNFPDRFSARQFPNYSSELNVNALLLGDSALYLCASSLEYSGYEQYFGPGTRLTVT.

V is TRBV29-1 and J is TRBJ1-3; 7 bases agree with TRBD1. With 3 bases clipped from V and 0 bases from J, the junction kept 11 bases outside the gene matches. Per the germline V gene, CDR1 is SQVTM and CDR2 is ANQGSEA. The CDR3 extends over 17 amino acids. CDR3 in DNA: TGCAGCGTTGAGGACCCGAGGGACAGATACTCTGGAAACACCATATATTTT. Its translation: CSVEDPRDRYSGNTIYF. Together with reference TRBV29-1 and TRBJ1-3, the CDR3 gives the full variable domain: SAVISQKPSRDICQRGTSLTIQCQVDSQVTMMFWYRQQPGQSLTLIATANQGSEATYESGFVIDKFPISRPNLTFSTLTVSNMSPEDSSIYLCSVEDPRDRYSGNTIYFGEGSWLTVV.

The chain uses TRBV6-5 and TRBJ1-1; no clear D gene. V dropped 7 bases and J dropped 5 bases, with 11 bases sitting between them. This CDR3 is built from 12 residues. The V gene's germline CDR1 is MNHEY and CDR2 SVGAGI. The CDR3 sequence is CASTLGVTEAFF. As DNA, the CDR3 is TGTGCCAGCACCCTCGGGGTAACTGAAGCTTTCTTT.

V and J are TRBV6-6 and TRBJ2-1; no firm D call. The CDR3 has 16 residues. Germline V CDR1 and CDR2: MNHNY, SVGAGI (reference sequence). Trimming shortened V by 2 bases and J by 5 bases, and 16 bases separated the two germline ends. This CDR3 is CASSYPRGLENNEQFF. The CDR3 DNA reads as TGTGCCAGCAGTTACCCTCGCGGCTTAGAGAACAATGAGCAGTTCTTC.

The V and J genes are TRBV9 and TRBJ2-1; D might be TRBD2 (6 bases). The CDR3 spans 17 residues. The germline V gene has CDR1 SGDLS and CDR2 YYNGEE. V was pared by 0 bases and J by 3 bases, with 16 bases between. The DNA for the CDR3 is TGTGCCAGCAGCGTAGATCTCGGAGCGGGTATCTACAATGAGCAGTTCTTC. Protein: CASSVDLGAGIYNEQFF. Full variable domain (remainder filled in from reference TRBV9 and TRBJ2-1): DSGVTQTPKHLITATGQRVTLRCSPRSGDLSVYWYQQSLDQGLQFLIQYYNGEERAKGNILERFSAQQFPDLHSELNLSSLELGDSALYFCASSVDLGAGIYNEQFFGPGTRLTVL.

The chain couples TRBV6-6 to TRBJ1-3, with D unresolved. CDR3 length equals 15 residues. CDR1 MNHNY and CDR2 SVGAGI come from the germline V gene (reference sequence). Deletions cut 2 bases from V and 1 base from J, with 9 bases between. The CDR3 coding sequence is TGTGCCAGCAGTTACAGGGATGGGTCTGGAAACACCATATATTTT. This sequence encodes CASSYRDGSGNTIYF.

The rearrangement links TRBV9 to TRBJ1-3; no clear D gene. The CDR3 has 16 amino acids. Trimming cost V 0 bases and J 0 bases, with 10 bases left between them. Looked up from germline, CDR1 is SGDLS and CDR2 is YYNGEE. CDR3 sequence (DNA): TGTGCCAGCAGCGTAGCTACGACGGCCTCTGGAAACACCATATATTTT. Protein product: CASSVATTASGNTIYF.

This rearrangement joins TRBV7-2 to TRBJ2-5, with D uncertain. Between the trimmed V and J ends, which lost 5 bases and 3 bases, there was a span of 4 bases. This CDR3 is built from 11 residues. Germline V gene lookup returns CDR1 SGHTA and CDR2 FQGNSA. The CDR3 loop is CASSAKETQYF. The CDR3 DNA reads as TGTGCCAGCAGCGCGAAAGAGACCCAGTACTTC.

Note on this clone: A read error may account for a junction end that differs from germline. The chain is built from TRBV7-9 and TRBJ2-1; 7 nucleotides agree with TRBD2. The germline V gene encodes CDR1 SEHNR and CDR2 FQNEAQ (reference sequence). This CDR3 has 12 residues. The CDR3 reads CASSLGRDEQFF. The CDR3, as DNA: TGTGCCAGCAGTTTAGGGAGGGATGAGCAGTTCTTC.

The V gene is TRBV7-6, the J gene TRBJ2-7; 9 bases map to TRBD1. Trimming cost V 5 bases and J 2 bases; bases outside gene matches: 7. Germline CDR1 is SGHVS and CDR2 is FNYEAQ. This CDR3 comprises 15 residues. The chain's CDR3 is CASSPGQGLTYEQYF. The CDR3 nucleotides read TGTGCCAGCAGCCCCGGACAGGGGCTAACCTACGAGCAGTACTTC.

The chain carries TRBV28 and TRBJ1-1, with D possibly TRBD1 on 5 matching bases. Germline V gene sequence: CDR1 MDHEN, CDR2 SYDVKM. Trimming cost V 8 bases and J 1 base, with 11 bases left between them. The CDR3 is 13 residues long. CDR3: CASRGQGNTEAFF. The CDR3 bases are TGTGCCAGCCGGGGCCAGGGGAACACTGAAGCTTTCTTT.

The count of this clone is one. This chain links TRBV7-9 with TRBJ1-2; D is unresolved. The germline CDR1 and CDR2 sequences are SEHNR and FQNEAQ (reference sequence). Trimming pared 1 base from V and 6 bases from J, leaving 6 bases between. CDR3 length: 12 amino acids. CDR3 sequence reads: CASSLGLNGYTF. The CDR3 DNA sequence: TGTGCCAGCAGCTTAGGTTTAAATGGCTACACCTTC.

The rearrangement uses TRBV6-5 and TRBJ2-1, with 7 bases that match TRBD2. This CDR3 is built from 14 residues. Trimming cost V 5 bases and J 6 bases; bases outside gene matches: 7. Germline V gives CDR1 MNHEY, CDR2 SVGAGI. Here the CDR3 DNA reads TGTGCCAGCAGTATGAGCGGGGTAGGCAATGAGCAGTTCTTC. Residues: CASSMSGVGNEQFF.

This sequence joins TRBV28 and TRBJ2-1; TRBD2 agrees at 14 bases. This CDR3 region has 17 residues. In germline, CDR1 is MDHEN, CDR2 SYDVKM. J was trimmed by 7 bases and V by 7 bases; bases with no gene match: 12. DNA of the CDR3: TGTGCCAGCATCAAAGGGACTAGCGGGAGCTTAGAGAATGAGCAGTTCTTC. Translation: CASIKGTSGSLENEQFF.

V is TRBV2 and J is TRBJ1-5; 8 nucleotides line up with TRBD1. With V trimmed by 1 base and J by 9 bases, 8 bases remained unmatched. From germline, CDR1 is SNHLY and CDR2 FYNNEI. The CDR3 loop spans 15 amino acids. The CDR3, as DNA: TGTGCCAGCAGTGAAGGGGGCAGCAGGGGGCGGCCCCAGCATTTT. This gives the protein CASSEGGSRGRPQHF.

This clone turned up a few times. The chain joins TRBV7-2 to TRBJ1-2; a possible D gene is TRBD1 (6 bases). Germline CDR1 and CDR2: SGHTA and FQGNSA. This CDR3 is built from 13 residues. Trimming pared 3 bases from V and 4 bases from J, leaving 9 bases between. Written as DNA, the CDR3 is TGTGCCAGCAGCTTGTCAGGGGTCTATGGCTACACCTTC. This codes for CASSLSGVYGYTF.